These 20 T cell receptor beta chains were sequenced from one sample in a study of T cells in Graves' hyperthyroidism and ophthalmopathy. Regions amplified from RNA transcripts were the TCR beta CDR3 regions. The TCR CDR3 was amplified in a first-round RT-PCR using the HTBI primer set. TCRdb re-derived calls from the multiplex PCR reads in MiXCR, one entry per CDR3 protein. The sample comprises 550,000 to 700,000 distinct CDR3 sequences, around 46% of which are singletons, and around a fifth rests with the top ten. The sample consisted of peripheral blood or thyroid tissue (not recorded which). The receptor set was obtained from an adult woman with Graves' disease, either hyperthyroidism or ophthalmopathy (not recorded which).

The chain recombines TRBV15 with TRBJ2-7; the D is unclear. The CDR3 covers 13 residues. Trimming pared 1 base from V and 4 bases from J, leaving 8 bases between. The V gene's germline CDR1 is LNHNV and CDR2 YYDKDF (reference sequence). This CDR3 reads CATSRGAEYEQYF. CDR3 nucleotide sequence: TGTGCCACCAGCAGAGGTGCTGAATACGAGCAGTACTTC.

CDR3 region: CASSVEGGVEAFF. CDR3 coding DNA: TGTGCCAGCAGCGTAGAAGGGGGGGTTGAAGCTTTCTTT. The genes are TRBV9 and TRBJ1-1, with D possibly matching TRBD1 (6 bases). In germline, CDR1 is SGDLS, CDR2 YYNGEE. This CDR3 has 13 amino acids. The V and J ends lost 0 bases and 7 bases respectively, with 10 bases between them.

This clonotype was detected a few times. The chain's CDR3 is CASSDGTGGGYTF. DNA for the CDR3: TGTGCCAGCAGCGACGGGACAGGGGGTGGCTACACCTTC. The genes are TRBV9 and TRBJ1-2; 11 bases line up with TRBD1. The CDR3 contains 13 residues. V shed 3 bases and J 7 bases; nucleotides not matched to a gene: 2. Per germline, CDR1 SGDLS and CDR2 YYNGEE.

There are many counts of this clonotype. The chain employs TRBV27 and TRBJ1-2; the match to TRBD1 covers 7 bases. The germline V gene encodes CDR1 MNHEY and CDR2 SMNVEV (reference sequence). The CDR3 loop spans 13 amino acids. The trim removed 8 bases at V and 8 bases at J, leaving 11 bases unmatched. The DNA for the CDR3 is TGTGCCAGCGGAGGACCGGACAGGCAGGGCTACACCTTC. It codes for CASGGPDRQGYTF.

This clonotype was detected ten times or more. This chain links TRBV20-1 with TRBJ1-5; TRBD1 might be the D (5 bases). The germline V gene has CDR1 DFQATT and CDR2 SNEGSKA (reference sequence). The CDR3 has 13 amino acids. Trimming left V 6 bases short and J 1 base short, with 10 bases between. In DNA, the CDR3 is TGCAGTGCCGGGAGGGGAAGCAATCAGCCCCAGCATTTT. Amino acid sequence: CSAGRGSNQPQHF.

This clonotype appeared a single time. V and J are TRBV15 and TRBJ1-5; D is unclear. Germline CDR1 and CDR2: LNHNV and YYDKDF (reference sequence). The ends were cut back, 3 bases at V and 2 bases at J, with 14 bases in the middle. This CDR3 comprises 16 residues. CDR3 in DNA: TGTGCCACCAGCAGTTCCCTCCGAAGGGGCAATCAGCCCCAGCATTTT. Translation: CATSSSLRRGNQPQHF.

A remark on this clonotype: A read error may be the cause here, since a much bigger clone is one base away. This sequence joins TRBV30 and TRBJ1-5; D gene ambiguous. V was trimmed by 5 bases and J by 6 bases, leaving 11 bases between them. Looked up from germline, CDR1 is GTSNPN and CDR2 is SVGIG (reference sequence). The CDR3 loop spans 12 amino acids. In DNA form, the CDR3 reads TGTGCCTGGTCCCCCCCGAGTCAGCCCCAGCATTTT. Amino acids: CAWSPPSQPQHF.

The table lists this clonotype with many counts. This sequence joins TRBV6-4 and TRBJ2-6; D gene uncertain. This CDR3 region has 14 residues. In germline, CDR1 is MRHNA, CDR2 SNTAGT. V shed 7 bases and J shed 0 bases, with 7 bases lying between them. CDR3 nucleotide sequence: TGTGCCAGCAAAGCCGTCTCTGGGGCCAACGTCCTGACTTTC. It codes for CASKAVSGANVLTF.

The chain links TRBV10-3 to TRBJ1-1, with D perhaps TRBD1 (6 bases). This CDR3 contains 14 residues. Germline loops: CDR1 ENHRY, CDR2 SYGVKD. V was cut by 11 bases and J by 3 bases, with 19 bases left in between. This CDR3 reads CAARGGGRDTEAFF. In DNA form, the CDR3 reads TGTGCCGCCCGAGGGGGAGGCCGTGACACTGAAGCTTTCTTT.

At least ten counts were recorded for this clonotype. The chain carries TRBV29-1 and TRBJ2-5; D uncertain. V gave up 4 bases and J gave up 2 bases, with 5 bases separating them. Germline V gene data show CDR1 as SQVTM and CDR2 as ANQGSEA. The CDR3 sequence is 11 residues long. CDR3 sequence (DNA): TGCAGCGTTGGCCCACAAGAGACCCAGTACTTC. Protein: CSVGPQETQYF.

Concerning this clonotype itself: Without the conserved terminal phenylalanine or tryptophan, this CDR3 likely stems from a read error. The DNA is left out, because the CDR3 cannot be placed on it with certainty; the CDR3 is given as TCRdb lists it. CDR3 region: CAISESAAVMSY. This chain uses TRBV10-3 with TRBJ1-4. Counting both end residues, the CDR3 totals 12 amino acids. Germline V gene data show CDR1 as ENHRY and CDR2 as SYGVKD.

This chain links TRBV20-1 with TRBJ1-1; D is perhaps TRBD1 (5 bases). Between the trimmed V and J ends, which lost 4 bases and 4 bases, there was a span of 10 bases. CDR3 length: 12 residues. Germline V gene data show CDR1 as DFQATT and CDR2 as SNEGSKA (reference sequence). The CDR3 here is CSAKAGGTEAFF. The CDR3 DNA reads TGCAGTGCTAAGGCGGGGGGCACTGAAGCTTTCTTT.

V gene TRBV20-1 combines with J gene TRBJ2-7; D gene ambiguous. Germline values: CDR1 DFQATT, CDR2 SNEGSKA (reference sequence). Trimming removed 6 bases at V and 2 bases at J, with 8 bases between. This CDR3 has 11 residues. CDR3 nucleotide sequence: TGCAGTGCACGCCGGGCCTACGAGCAGTACTTC. It translates to CSARRAYEQYF.

The chain uses TRBV2 and TRBJ2-6; 13 nucleotides match TRBD2. The CDR3 sequence is 17 residues long. Per the germline V gene, CDR1 is SNHLY and CDR2 is FYNNEI. V was clipped by 6 bases and J by 3 bases; unmatched bases: 5. The CDR3 DNA reads as TGTGCCAGCAGACTAGCGGGAGGGCCGGATGGGGCCAACGTCCTGACTTTC. This translates into CASRLAGGPDGANVLTF.

This clonotype was picked up one time. A read error may produce the germline difference seen at one junction end. The chain couples TRBV7-3 to TRBJ1-2, with TRBD1 as a possible D gene (5 bases). This CDR3 has 13 amino acids. CDR1 is SGHTA, CDR2 FQGTGA, per germline. Here the CDR3 DNA reads TGCGCCAGCAGCCAACCCGGGGGAGAGGGCTACACCTTC. This encodes CASSQPGGEGYTF.

This chain uses TRBV28 with TRBJ1-2, with TRBD1 matching 7 bases. CDR3 length equals 13 residues. V was pared by 6 bases and J by 7 bases, with 8 bases of the junction left unmatched. Germline CDR1 is MDHEN and CDR2 is SYDVKM. The CDR3 loop is CASSYPRGRGYTF. The CDR3 DNA reads as TGTGCCAGCAGCTATCCTAGGGGGCGTGGCTACACCTTC.

The chain carries TRBV5-1 and TRBJ2-6, with a tentative D call TRBD1 (6 bases). The CDR3 length is 16 residues. Per germline, CDR1 SGHRS and CDR2 YFSETQ. V was cut by 3 bases and J by 0 bases, with 10 bases left in between. CDR3 coding DNA: TGCGCCAGCAGCTCCTGGACAGCCTCTGGGGCCAACGTCCTGACTTTC. Amino acid sequence: CASSSWTASGANVLTF. The complete variable domain, with remaining parts taken from reference TRBV5-1 and TRBJ2-6, reads KAGVTQTPRYLIKTRGQQVTLSCSPISGHRSVSWYQQTPGQGLQFLFEYFSETQRNKGNFPGRFSGRQFSNSRSEMNVSTLELGDSALYLCASSSWTASGANVLTFGAGSRLTVL.

The chain uses TRBV7-2 and TRBJ2-7, with D tentatively TRBD2 (5 bases). Germline CDR1 SGHTA, CDR2 FQGNSA. The CDR3 contains 14 residues. V was pared by 5 bases and J by 2 bases, with 13 bases between. The CDR3 DNA is TGTGCCAGCAGCGGCCGTAGCGAGACCTACGAGCAGTACTTC. Its protein is CASSGRSETYEQYF.

In regard to this clonotype: This sequence may be a read error, since a much larger clone differs from it by one base. This chain joins TRBV6-1 and TRBJ1-6; D call uncertain. The CDR3 totals 13 residues. Germline V lookup: CDR1 MNHNS, CDR2 SASEGT. The CDR3 protein is CAGSTMFNSPLHF. The CDR3 nucleotides read TGTGCCGGCAGTACGATGTTTAATTCACCCCTCCACTTT.

The chain combines TRBV19 with TRBJ2-6; D ambiguous. This CDR3 is built from 13 residues. Germline V lookup: CDR1 LNHDA, CDR2 SQIVND (reference sequence). V dropped 3 bases and J dropped 3 bases, with 3 bases sitting between them. The CDR3 bases are TGTGCCAGTAGTATCGATGGGGCCAACGTCCTGACTTTC. This gives the protein CASSIDGANVLTF.